This T cell receptor (beta chain) derives from a study of blood T cell repertoires in COVID-19. Study-level background: Spain, Italy and the United States supplied samples that represented acute and convalescent COVID-19. T cells, B-cell-depleted T cells, or PBMCs supplied cDNA or gDNA.

Enrollment of patients from Seattle took place during active infection, with longitudinal follow-up. CDR1 LNHDA and CDR2 SQIVND come from the germline V gene (reference sequence). This CDR3 comprises 12 residues. Trimming left V 0 bases short and J 8 bases short, with 7 bases between. In the source study's methods: It was from reference gene primer amplification that nucleated cell counts were estimated. Profiling relied on immunoSEQ multiplex PCR, and the TCRdb table lists in-frame clones only, not all of them. Clone size and V and J calls were adopted from that table, with D and trimming inferred from the DNA. The sample lists fewer than 200,000 clones, roughly 80% seen once, with roughly 8.1% in the top ten.

Sequenced material: peripheral blood. The chain has TRBV19 and TRBJ1-1; D is uncertain. This clonotype originated in a woman over 75 with COVID-19, enrolled during active disease. CDR3 loop: CASSIDRREAFF. For the CDR3, the DNA is TGTGCCAGTAGTATAGATCGGAGGGAAGCTTTCTTT.